One T cell receptor beta chain is described in this entry. The assay was immunoSEQ multiplex PCR, and TCRdb's table has in-frame clones only and misses some. In the table there are over a million clones, roughly 96% of which are singletons. The data were taken from a study of shared clonotypes between healthy human individuals. The germline CDR1 and CDR2 sequences are SEHNR and FQNEAQ (reference sequence). The CDR3 runs to 14 residues. After removal of 5 bases from V and 3 bases from J, the junction contained 5 bases not matched to a gene. The origin of this receptor is a man aged 25 to 40 in good health. V and J are TRBV7-9 and TRBJ2-5; TRBD1 matches 8 bases. Material for sequencing was naive CD4+ T cells sorted from blood. The subset denotes: CD45RA+ positively selected. CDR3 bases: TGTGCCAGCAGCCTCAGACAGGGGAAAGAGACCCAGTACTTC. Residues: CASSLRQGKETQYF.